This TCR beta chain was sequenced in a study of blood T cell repertoires in COVID-19 (TCRdb year 2020). About the full investigation: Collaborator samples came from the United States, Italy and Spain and covered acute and convalescent phases of COVID-19. The prospective study material was composed of cDNA or gDNA derived from T cells, B-cell-depleted T cells, or PBMCs. Subjects who had been exposed to COVID-19, were actively infected with it, or had recovered from it provided the deeply sampled blood TCRbeta repertoires that made up the dataset. The repertoires were released in a freely available public database meant as a resource for research on the immune response to SARS-CoV-2. Samples were obtained from the ongoing ImmuneRACE study (first 160 participants) and from roughly 1,300 subjects provided by 6 global collaborators. Sample metadata almost always included a de-identified subject ID, COVID-19 status, age in years and sex. Where available, HLA class I and class II types were obtained from metadata supplied by the sample provider rather than from assay-based typing.

TCRbeta CDR3 regions were amplified from genomic DNA by means of the immunoSEQ Assay, a bias-controlled multiplex PCR. For the original study's pipeline: Nucleated cell counts per sample were estimated from amplification of reference gene primers within the assay. To quantify the absolute abundance of each unique TCRbeta CDR3 rearrangement, sequence reads were collapsed and filtered. For each sample, productive Simpson clonality was calculated by taking the square root of Simpson's diversity index across productive rearrangements. This is the immuneACCESS table as TCRdb keeps it, with only in-frame sequences that have V and J called. A part of the clones is gone; compared with another copy, unresolved V genes explain less than half, and the rest is unexplained. Clone size and the V and J calls come from that table; the DNA yielded D and trimming. The sample table records 95,000 to 150,000 clones; roughly 89% of these occur just once. The ten largest clonotypes hold around 4.2% of the sample.

On the study overall, not on this receptor specifically: The quantity of clinical and demographic metadata differed by source and by participant and was supplied without curation.

CDR1 and CDR2 are drawn from the germline V gene: SGHRS, YFSETQ. Trimmed from V: 3 bases; trimmed from J: 7 bases; junction bases lacking a gene match: 7. The CDR3 holds 15 amino acids from the cysteine to the phenylalanine. Just the 45-base CDR3 DNA is kept, in frame starting at base 1. About this clone itself: This receptor's antigen is unknown. No base quality values were provided; no much bigger clone lies one nucleotide off.

Whole blood was collected in K2EDTA tubes by collaborating institutions according to the institutions' own protocols. For TCRbeta analysis, collaborators shipped samples in one of three forms: frozen whole blood, isolated PBMCs, or DNA extracted from either of those sample types. This clonotype was obtained from a middle-aged man with acute or convalescent COVID-19. The sequenced sample was peripheral blood. The chain couples TRBV5-1 to TRBJ2-1; a stretch of 10 junction bases matches TRBD2. The sequenced DNA is TGCGCCAGCAGCTGGACCGGGACTAGCGTAAATGAGCAGTTCTTC. Protein translation: CASSWTGTSVNEQFF.